The 20 T cell receptor beta chains presented below share a single source sample, sequenced in a study of T cells after yellow fever vaccination (dated by TCRdb to the late 2010s). The library was produced with 5' RACE. Reads for this sample came from an Illumina HiSeq 2500. The public reads were reprocessed in TCRdb via fastp at Q25 and MiXCR, keeping in-frame beta chains. CDR3 protein sequences are deduplicated, and each keeps its most common genes and DNA. The sample table holds about 550,000 distinct CDR3 sequences, of which 15% to 20% were seen once. Of the sample, around 15% falls within the top ten clones. The label giving this sample's treatment or condition can be read as: live attenuated yellow fever vaccine strain. Sequenced here: PBMCs, sampled 15 days after the yellow fever booster vaccination. These receptors all stem from a man under 40 who received the YFV17D yellow fever vaccine.

The rearrangement joins TRBV20-1 to TRBJ1-5; 8 nucleotides match TRBD1. Germline V gene data show CDR1 as DFQATT and CDR2 as SNEGSKA (reference sequence). This CDR3 region has 14 residues. After removal of 1 base from V and 5 bases from J, the junction contained 4 bases not matched to a gene. The CDR3 loop reads CSARAEQGDQPQHF. The CDR3 nucleotides are TGCAGTGCTAGAGCAGAACAGGGGGATCAGCCCCAGCATTTT.

The chain has TRBV5-1 and TRBJ2-5; D remains unclear. There are 14 residues in the CDR3. Between the trimmed V and J ends, which lost 4 bases and 2 bases, there was a span of 12 bases. Germline V gene lookup returns CDR1 SGHRS and CDR2 YFSETQ. DNA for the CDR3: TGCGCCAGCAGCCGTAAAAGTTCTCAAGAGACCCAGTACTTC. This codes for CASSRKSSQETQYF.

This clonotype was recorded a few times. Here the CDR3 reads CATPKEVYEQYF. For the CDR3, the DNA is TGTGCCACCCCGAAAGAAGTCTACGAGCAGTACTTC. This chain joins TRBV24-1 and TRBJ2-7; D ambiguous. The CDR3 length is 12 residues. Per the germline V gene, CDR1 is KGHDR and CDR2 is SFDVKD. V was pared by 9 bases and J by 3 bases, with 11 bases between.

The V gene is TRBV6-1, the J gene TRBJ2-6; 7 nucleotides align to TRBD2. Germline-derived CDR1 and CDR2 are MNHNS and SASEGT. Trimming removed 8 bases from V and 0 bases from J; junction bases left unmatched: 10. The CDR3 extends over 17 amino acids. CDR3 in amino acids: CASRLGGSYSGANVLTF. The CDR3 coding sequence is TGTGCCAGCCGCCTGGGGGGGAGCTACTCTGGGGCCAACGTCCTGACTTTC.

This clonotype has a handful of counts. The chain recombines TRBV6-2 or TRBV6-3 with TRBJ1-5; D unresolved. The V and J ends lost 6 bases and 5 bases respectively, with 11 bases between them. The CDR3 totals 13 residues. CDR1 and CDR2 (germline): MNHEY, SVGEGT. CDR3 region: CASRAAGHQPQHF. The CDR3, as DNA: TGTGCCAGCAGGGCCGCGGGTCATCAGCCCCAGCATTTT.

The chain uses TRBV28 and TRBJ1-2; 9 bases agree with TRBD1. Germline V lookup: CDR1 MDHEN, CDR2 SYDVKM. This CDR3 comprises 13 residues. After removal of 6 bases from V and 4 bases from J, the junction contained 3 bases not matched to a gene. CDR3 in amino acids: CASRPTGGYGYTF. DNA of the CDR3: TGTGCCAGCAGGCCGACAGGGGGCTATGGCTACACCTTC.

This clonotype was seen a few times. The rearrangement joins TRBV12-3 or TRBV12-4 to TRBJ2-5; 7 bases match TRBD2. The CDR3 consists of 14 residues. V shed 4 bases, J shed 5 bases, and the junction held 7 bases outside the gene matches. Here the CDR3 reads CASSSRTRSETQYF. The CDR3 coding sequence is TGTGCCAGCAGTTCTCGGACTAGGAGCGAGACCCAGTACTTC.

The CDR3: CASSPRQGTSYEQYF. The DNA of the CDR3 is TGCGCCAGCAGCCCCCGACAGGGGACTTCTTACGAGCAGTACTTC. The J gene is TRBJ2-7, the V gene TRBV5-1; 8 positions match TRBD1. CDR3 length: 15 residues. The J segment lost 4 bases and the V segment lost 4 bases, leaving 10 bases of the junction unmatched. In germline, CDR1 is SGHRS, CDR2 YFSETQ.

This clonotype came up many times. The CDR3 bases are TGCGCCAGCAGACCCGGACTAGCGGGAGGCTACAATGAGCAGTTCTTC. It encodes CASRPGLAGGYNEQFF. V usage is TRBV10-1 and J usage is TRBJ2-1; 14 bases are a match to TRBD2. Germline CDR1 is WNHNN and CDR2 is SYGVQD (reference sequence). V lost 6 bases and J lost 3; bases outside the gene matches: 4. The CDR3 extends over 16 amino acids.

The chain is built from TRBV7-9 and TRBJ2-3; 9 positions agree with TRBD2. The CDR3 is 16 residues long. The germline V gene encodes CDR1 SEHNR and CDR2 FQNEAQ (reference sequence). V was clipped by 8 bases and J by 0 bases; unmatched bases: 9. CDR3 protein: CASPTTSGDSTDTQYF. The CDR3 DNA sequence: TGTGCCAGCCCTACGACTAGCGGAGATAGCACAGATACGCAGTATTTT.

The rearrangement joins TRBV5-4 to TRBJ1-4, with no clear D. The ends were cut back, 3 bases at V and 14 bases at J, with 11 bases in the middle. The CDR3 has 11 amino acids. Per germline, CDR1 SGHNT and CDR2 YYREEE (reference sequence). DNA for the CDR3: TGTGCCAGCAGCTCAGAGGGTCGCCTGTTTTTT. Translating gives CASSSEGRLFF.

V usage is TRBV28 and J usage is TRBJ2-7; D is perhaps TRBD2 (7 bases). Between the trimmed V and J ends, which lost 6 bases and 3 bases, there was a span of 15 bases. CDR3 length: 14 residues. CDR1 and CDR2 (germline): MDHEN, SYDVKM. CDR3 sequence (DNA): TGTGCCAGCAGGGGACAACCGGGGGGCTACGAGCAGTACTTC. Protein: CASRGQPGGYEQYF.

This clonotype was found a few times. The genes are TRBV3-1 and TRBJ2-7; D may correspond to TRBD1 or TRBD2 (5 bases each). The length of the CDR3 is 15 residues. Germline V lookup: CDR1 LGHDT, CDR2 YNNKEL (reference sequence). With 4 bases removed from V and 6 bases from J, the gap between germline ends came to 19 bases. CDR3 nucleotides: TGTGCCAGCAGCCCCGCCGGGGCACTGGGTATCGAGCAGTACTTC. It encodes CASSPAGALGIEQYF.

This clonotype was seen only a few times. The chain has TRBV18 and TRBJ2-2; D call uncertain. Germline CDR1 reads KGHSH; CDR2 reads LQKENI. The CDR3 has 16 residues. V was clipped by 3 bases and J by 0 bases, with 11 bases between them. CDR3 sequence: CASSPFSGPNTGELFF. Written as DNA, the CDR3 is TGTGCCAGCTCACCTTTTTCGGGCCCGAACACCGGGGAGCTGTTTTTT.

The chain has TRBV5-1 and TRBJ1-1; a possible D gene is TRBD1 (5 bases). The CDR3 extends over 14 amino acids. CDR1 is SGHRS and CDR2 is YFSETQ in the germline V gene. The V end was cut by 0 bases, the J end by 5 bases, with 11 bases between. The chain's CDR3 is CASSLGREGTEAFF. In DNA, the CDR3 is TGCGCCAGCAGCTTGGGTAGGGAGGGGACTGAAGCTTTCTTT.

In the case of this clonotype: One junction end disagrees with the germline gene, perhaps due to a read error. V gene TRBV5-5 combines with J gene TRBJ1-2, with no clear D. The CDR3 totals 11 residues. Germline V gene lookup returns CDR1 SGHKS and CDR2 YYEKEE (reference sequence). This chain's CDR3 is CASSFGVGCTF. CDR3 bases: TGTGCCAGCAGCTTTGGGGTCGGCTGCACCTTC.

J is TRBJ2-1 and V is TRBV3-1; D may be TRBD2 (5 bases). V gave up 3 bases and J gave up 6 bases, with 6 bases separating them. There are 12 residues in the CDR3. Germline values: CDR1 LGHDT, CDR2 YNNKEL (reference sequence). CDR3: CASSQSGNEQFF. The CDR3 nucleotides are TGTGCCAGCAGCCAGAGCGGCAATGAGCAGTTCTTC.

The V gene is TRBV10-1, the J gene TRBJ2-2; 9 positions match TRBD2. Germline V gene lookup returns CDR1 WNHNN and CDR2 SYGVQD (reference sequence). With 8 bases clipped from V and 2 bases from J, the junction kept 6 bases outside the gene matches. CDR3 length: 15 residues. The DNA of the CDR3 is TGCGCCAGCTCGAGCGGGAGGCCCAACACCGGGGAGCTGTTTTTT. Protein product: CASSSGRPNTGELFF.

This chain connects TRBV5-1 to TRBJ2-3; TRBD1 agrees at 7 bases. The CDR3 is made up of 14 amino acids. Germline loops: CDR1 SGHRS, CDR2 YFSETQ. The V gene end was trimmed by 5 bases and the J gene end by 3 bases; junction bases not matched to a gene: 6. CDR3 nucleotides: TGCGCCAGCAGAGAGACAGGGTTAACAGATACGCAGTATTTT. This gives the protein CASRETGLTDTQYF.

This clonotype was observed a handful of times. The chain uses TRBV9 and TRBJ2-1, with 7 bases identical to TRBD2. This CDR3 spans 15 amino acids. V shed 7 bases, J shed 6 bases, and the junction held 13 bases outside the gene matches. Per the germline V gene, CDR1 is SGDLS and CDR2 is YYNGEE. The CDR3: CASQPGEGLGNEQFF. The CDR3 DNA follows: TGTGCCAGCCAGCCTGGGGAGGGCCTGGGCAATGAGCAGTTCTTC.